This T cell receptor (beta chain) was captured by sequencing in a study of shared clonotypes between healthy human individuals. On the study more broadly: CD8 memory received one plate per donor, CD8 naive two, CD4 memory three and CD4 naive three.

The table came from immunoSEQ multiplex PCR; TCRdb's copy has only in-frame clones and leaves some out. Counted here are some 500,000 clones, less than 96% occurring once; the ten biggest clones make up roughly 0.06%. Study results and limitations: Naive subsets tended to show greater estimated richness than memory subsets.

The length of the CDR3 is 15 residues. J lost 3 bases, V lost 2 bases, and 3 bases had no gene match. CDR1 is KGHSH and CDR2 is LQKENI in the germline V gene. As to this clone: Its matching antigen is unknown. Other DNA sequences in the same sample also yield this CDR3.

The sample consisted of naive CD4+ T cells sorted from blood. Regarding subset: CD45RA+ positively selected. The TCR originated in a young woman in good health. The rearrangement uses TRBV18 and TRBJ2-7; 11 bases align to TRBD2. The CDR3 sequence: CASSPAGLADYEQYF. The CDR3 region has the DNA TGTGCCAGCTCACCAGCGGGACTAGCGGACTACGAGCAGTACTTC.